This T cell receptor (beta chain) originates from a study of cytomegalovirus exposure and HLA in healthy donors. Study results and caveats: Per published accounts, TCR beta sequences correctly predicted the HLA-A and HLA-B alleles of most subjects. When a later analysis compared HLA-associated TCR beta chains with equally common others, the HLA-associated chains turned out to be more clonally expanded and to have lower generation probabilities.

The CDR3 is 15 amino acids. The germline V gene has CDR1 SGHDT and CDR2 YYEEEE. The germline V and J ends were trimmed by 4 bases and 3 bases, with 14 bases remaining between them. This clone was seen only once. What it binds is not known. It was with 60 Vbeta and 13 Jbeta primers that the PCR ran. The table came from immunoSEQ multiplex PCR; TCRdb's copy has only in-frame clones and leaves some out. The sample shows approximately 260,000 clones, almost 85% of them seen only once. Sample: PBMCs. The chain links TRBV5-6 to TRBJ1-5, with D unresolved. The source of this sequence is a woman aged 40-49 years in good health and CMV-seropositive. Here the CDR3 reads CASSQTGGFNQPQHF. The CDR3 DNA sequence: TGTGCCAGCAGCCAAACTGGAGGATTCAATCAGCCCCAGCATTTT.